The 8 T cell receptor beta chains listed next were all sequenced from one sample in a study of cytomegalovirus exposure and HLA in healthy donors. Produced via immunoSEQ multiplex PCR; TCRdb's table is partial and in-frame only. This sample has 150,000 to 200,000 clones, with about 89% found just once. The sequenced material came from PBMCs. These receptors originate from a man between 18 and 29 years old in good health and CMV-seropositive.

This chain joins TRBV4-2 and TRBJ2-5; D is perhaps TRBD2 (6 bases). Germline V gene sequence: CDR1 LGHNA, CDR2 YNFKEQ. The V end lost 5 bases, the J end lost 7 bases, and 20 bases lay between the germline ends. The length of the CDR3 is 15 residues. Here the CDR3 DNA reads TGTGCCAGCAGCAGGGAGGAGGGAGGTCAGAGGACCCAGTACTTC. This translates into CASSREEGGQRTQYF.

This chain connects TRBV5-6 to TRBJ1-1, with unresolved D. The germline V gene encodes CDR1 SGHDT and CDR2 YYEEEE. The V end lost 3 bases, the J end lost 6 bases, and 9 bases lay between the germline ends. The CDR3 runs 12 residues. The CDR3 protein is CASSYWAAEAFF. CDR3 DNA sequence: TGTGCCAGCAGCTATTGGGCAGCTGAAGCTTTCTTT.

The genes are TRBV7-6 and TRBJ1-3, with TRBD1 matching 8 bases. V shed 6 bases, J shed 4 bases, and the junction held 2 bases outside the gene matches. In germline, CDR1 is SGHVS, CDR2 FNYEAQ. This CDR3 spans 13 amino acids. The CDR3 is CASSGQGGNTIYF. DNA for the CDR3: TGTGCCAGCAGTGGACAGGGCGGAAACACCATATATTTT.

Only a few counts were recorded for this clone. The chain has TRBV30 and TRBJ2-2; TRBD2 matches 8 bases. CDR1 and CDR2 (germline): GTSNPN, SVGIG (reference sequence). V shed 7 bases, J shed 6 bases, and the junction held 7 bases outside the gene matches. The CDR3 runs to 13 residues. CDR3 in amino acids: CASRTSLAGELFF. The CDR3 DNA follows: TGTGCCTCACGGACTAGCCTGGCCGGGGAGCTGTTTTTT.

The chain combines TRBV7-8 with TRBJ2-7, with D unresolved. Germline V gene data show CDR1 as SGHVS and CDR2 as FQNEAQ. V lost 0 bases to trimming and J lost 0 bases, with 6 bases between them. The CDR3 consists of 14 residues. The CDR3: CASSLAADSYEQYF. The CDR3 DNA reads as TGTGCCAGCAGCTTAGCGGCAGACTCCTACGAGCAGTACTTC.

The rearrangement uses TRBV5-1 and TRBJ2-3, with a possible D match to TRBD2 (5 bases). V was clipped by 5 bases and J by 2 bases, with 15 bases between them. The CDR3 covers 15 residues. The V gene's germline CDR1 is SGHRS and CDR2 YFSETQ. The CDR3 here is CASRGVARVTDTQYF. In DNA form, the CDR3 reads TGCGCCAGCAGGGGTGTAGCGCGGGTCACAGATACGCAGTATTTT.

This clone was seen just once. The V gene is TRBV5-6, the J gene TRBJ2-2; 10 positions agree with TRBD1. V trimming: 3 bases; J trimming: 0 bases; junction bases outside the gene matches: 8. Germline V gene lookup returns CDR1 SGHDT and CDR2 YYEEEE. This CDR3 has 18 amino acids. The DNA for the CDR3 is TGTGCCAGCAGCTACCCCGGGACAGGGGCGACGAACACCGGGGAGCTGTTTTTT. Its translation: CASSYPGTGATNTGELFF.

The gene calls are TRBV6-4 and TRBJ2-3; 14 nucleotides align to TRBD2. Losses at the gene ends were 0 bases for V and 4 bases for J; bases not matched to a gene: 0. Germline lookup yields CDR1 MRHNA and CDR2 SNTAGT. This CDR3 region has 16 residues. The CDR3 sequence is CASSDSTSGGADTQYF. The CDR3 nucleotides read TGTGCCAGCAGTGACTCGACTAGCGGGGGGGCAGATACGCAGTATTTT.